This T cell receptor (beta chain) stems from a study of shared clonotypes between healthy human individuals. Study-level points and caveats: Some clonotypes were shared by all four sorted-subset donors, while others were not shared. The non-shared ones had lower generation probabilities than the shared ones.

Comment on this clone: The antigen remains unidentified.

Germline CDR1 reads SGHDT; CDR2 reads YYEEEE. The J segment lost 6 bases and the V segment lost 2 bases, leaving 4 bases of the junction unmatched. This CDR3 comprises 14 residues. The data were produced by immunoSEQ multiplex PCR, yet TCRdb's version contains in-frame clones alone and is incomplete. The sample carries 2.3 million or so clones, approximately 95% recorded once. The V call is TRBV5-6, the J call TRBJ1-2; 10 positions match TRBD1. This sequence originates from a man in his late teens or twenties in good health. Some clones in this sample may be carry-over from other donors' samples. The sample comprised naive CD4+ T cells from PBMCs. The subset was: CD45RA+ positively selected. In DNA, the CDR3 is TGTGCCAGCAGCTTACTTGACAGGGGGCATGGCTACACCTTC. This translates into CASSLLDRGHGYTF.